This entry features one TCR beta chain sequence. This record belongs to a study of T cell responses to AZD1222 COVID-19 vaccine. Assay: immunoSEQ multiplex PCR; the TCRdb copy retains only in-frame clones and omits some. The table records some 150,000 clones, approximately 90% of them present only once. The length of the CDR3 is 10 residues. Per germline, CDR1 SEHNR and CDR2 FQNEAQ (reference sequence). V was clipped by 3 bases and J by 6 bases, with 0 bases between them. This receptor was obtained from an adult who received the AZD1222 COVID-19 vaccine. The chain combines TRBV7-9 with TRBJ2-1; the D is unclear. The sequenced sample was peripheral blood, obtained 28 days after the second AZD1222 dose. DNA for the CDR3: TGTGCCAGCAGCTTCAATGAGCAGTTCTTC. It specifies CASSFNEQFF.